This T cell receptor beta chain was retrieved from a study of identical twins. Overall study results and limits: Out-of-frame beta sequences exhibited a weaker degree of excess twin sharing. Part of the zero-insertion signal could reflect confounding by invariant MAIT and iNKT cells.

Unique molecular identifiers were present on the cDNA, and a universal primer site came from template switching. TCRdb reprocessed the 5' RACE reads with MiXCR, giving one entry per CDR3 protein. The sample comprises approximately 260,000 distinct CDR3 sequences, roughly 8% of which are singletons, and approximately 3% rests with the top ten. In the case of this clonotype: Its specificity is unknown.

V shed 5 bases and J shed 5 bases, with 12 bases lying between them. Germline-derived CDR1 and CDR2 are SGHTA and FQGNSA. This CDR3 has 13 amino acids. This sample also belongs to another study, concerning yellow fever vaccine responses in identical twins. This second study says: After vaccination, twins' T cell response reportedly seemed partly convergent, partly personalized.

Material for sequencing was CD8+ T cells sorted from blood. This clonotype was obtained from a woman between 18 and 29 years old in good health. V and J are TRBV7-2 and TRBJ2-5; D remains unclear. This chain's CDR3 is CASSTSHPETQYF. CDR3 nucleotide sequence: TGTGCCAGCAGCACCTCCCATCCCGAGACCCAGTACTTC.